The 6 T cell receptor beta chains in this list originate from one sample, sequenced in a study of spatial heterogeneity in lung cancer. TCRdb re-derived calls from the 5' RACE reads in MiXCR, one entry per CDR3 protein. The table records more than 65,000 distinct CDR3 sequences, under 8.5% of them present only once. Time point reported: sample taken at primary tumor resection. The sequencing here drew on PBMCs, taken at surgery. Receptors originate from a male donor with early-stage non-small cell lung cancer.

This chain connects TRBV11-3 to TRBJ2-1; D assignment may be TRBD1 or TRBD2 (6 bases each). V was shortened by 5 bases and J by 7 bases, with 18 bases between the two germline ends. The CDR3 runs 15 residues. The germline CDR1 and CDR2 sequences are SGHNT and YENEEA. In DNA, the CDR3 is TGTGCCAGCAGCCCCGGGGGCCCCGTCGGGAATGAGCAGTTCTTC. Translated: CASSPGGPVGNEQFF.

This clonotype occurred a few times. This CDR3 reads CASSLVGTEGDTQYF. For the CDR3, the DNA is TGTGCCAGCAGCTTAGTCGGGACTGAGGGAGATACGCAGTATTTT. This rearrangement joins TRBV7-2 to TRBJ2-3; D might be TRBD2 (6 bases). With 1 base removed from V and 5 bases from J, the gap between germline ends came to 13 bases. Germline V lookup: CDR1 SGHTA, CDR2 FQGNSA. CDR3 length: 15 residues. Drawing the rest from reference TRBV7-2 and TRBJ2-3, the complete variable domain is GAGVSQSPSNKVTEKGKDVELRCDPISGHTALYWYRQSLGQGLEFLIYFQGNSAPDKSGLPSDRFSAERTGGSVSTLTIQRTQQEDSAVYLCASSLVGTEGDTQYFGPGTRLTVL.

This clonotype has only a few counts. The chain employs TRBV20-1 and TRBJ2-1; 9 bases map to TRBD2. V was pared by 1 base and J by 8 bases, with 9 bases of the junction left unmatched. Germline CDR1 DFQATT, CDR2 SNEGSKA (reference sequence). This CDR3 contains 15 residues. Here the CDR3 reads CSARALAGPGDEQFF. The DNA of the CDR3 is TGCAGTGCTAGAGCGCTAGCGGGGCCCGGGGATGAGCAGTTCTTC.

This chain links TRBV7-2 with TRBJ2-5; D not certain. The CDR3 is 14 amino acids. Germline CDR1 and CDR2: SGHTA and FQGNSA. Trimming cost V 1 base and J 2 bases, with 8 bases left between them. In DNA form, the CDR3 reads TGTGCCAGCAGCTTAGTGGCAGCACAAGAGACCCAGTACTTC. Protein: CASSLVAAQETQYF.

This clonotype was seen only a few times. The rearrangement uses TRBV9 and TRBJ2-3; tentatively, D is TRBD1 (6 bases). The length of the CDR3 is 13 residues. Germline V gene sequence: CDR1 SGDLS, CDR2 YYNGEE. V was clipped by 4 bases and J by 9 bases, with 15 bases between them. The CDR3 coding sequence is TGTGCCAGCAGCACACAAGGGGGTGGCACGCAGTATTTT. Amino acids: CASSTQGGGTQYF.

This clonotype has a handful of counts. This chain links TRBV19 with TRBJ2-2, with D unresolved. The V end lost 3 bases, the J end lost 2 bases, and 19 bases lay between the germline ends. The CDR3 consists of 18 residues. The germline CDR1 and CDR2 sequences are LNHDA and SQIVND (reference sequence). CDR3 sequence reads: CASSIPPSRMGNTGELFF. CDR3 nucleotides: TGTGCCAGTAGTATCCCCCCCTCTAGGATGGGAAACACCGGGGAGCTGTTTTTT.